Listed below are T cell receptor beta chains from one sample, sequenced in a study of cytomegalovirus exposure and HLA in healthy donors. Sequenced by immunoSEQ multiplex PCR; TCRdb stores in-frame clones only, minus some. The repertoire holds 150,000 to 200,000 clones, over 70% seen once, with 1.1% to 1.5% in the top ten. What was sequenced was PBMCs. The receptors shown here come from a woman under 40 in good health and CMV-seronegative. The CDR3 runs from the conserved cysteine through the conserved F or W. The D gene is left open where the match is weak. A row's size may be missing; if present it is once, few, many or a size class.

d_gene	v_gene	abundance	j_gene	CDR3nt	CDR3aa
-	TRBV11-3	-	TRBJ2-3	TGTGCCAGCAGCTTATCTCGCACAGATACGCAGTATTTT	CASSLSRTDTQYF
-	TRBV5-1	-	TRBJ1-1	TGCGCCAGCAGCTTGGGGGCGCCCGAAAACACTGAAGCTTTCTTT	CASSLGAPENTEAFF
-	TRBV5-1	-	TRBJ2-3	TGCGCCAGCAGCTTATTCCCCGCGAAGGGGACAGATACGCAGTATTTT	CASSLFPAKGTDTQYF
-	TRBV6-1	few	TRBJ1-4	TGTGCCAGCAGTGATTGGGTAGGGGATGAAAAACTGTTTTTT	CASSDWVGDEKLFF
TRBD1	TRBV28	-	TRBJ1-2	TGTGCCAGCACCCCACCCTACAGGGGTGGCTACACCTTC	CASTPPYRGGYTF
-	TRBV7-3	-	TRBJ2-2	TGTGCCAGCAGCTGGGCAGGGAACACCGGGGAGCTGTTTTTT	CASSWAGNTGELFF
-	TRBV6-4	-	TRBJ2-4	TGTGCCAGCAGTTCCCCGGGACAACCCGCGGACATTCAGTACTTC	CASSSPGQPADIQYF
-	TRBV19	-	TRBJ1-2	TGTGCCAGTAGCAAGCTGGACAGAAACTATGGCTACACCTTC	CASSKLDRNYGYTF
-	TRBV6-1	-	TRBJ1-1	TGTGCCAGCGAACTCAGGGTTTTCGGAGCTTTCTTT	CASELRVFGAFF
TRBD1	TRBV18	-	TRBJ1-1	TGTGCCAGCTCATCGGACAGGCAGGGCTCTGAAGCTTTCTTT	CASSSDRQGSEAFF
-	TRBV5-1	-	TRBJ1-1	TGCGCCAGCAGGTCGGGCTACGGGGGGGGCACTGAAGCTTTCTTT	CASRSGYGGGTEAFF
TRBD1	TRBV6-6	-	TRBJ2-7	TGTGCCAGCAGTTATGGGACAGGGGCCTACGAGCAGTACTTC	CASSYGTGAYEQYF
TRBD1	TRBV5-1	once	TRBJ2-2	TGCGCCAGCAGCTTGGAAGACAGGGGTGACACCGGGGAGCTGTTTTTT	CASSLEDRGDTGELFF
-	TRBV4-1	-	TRBJ2-5	TGCGCCAGCAGCCCAGGACAGCAAGAGACCCAGTACTTC	CASSPGQQETQYF
-	TRBV7-2	-	TRBJ2-1	TGTGCCAGCAGCTTAACGCCCCGGAGCTCCTACAATGAGCAGTTCTTC	CASSLTPRSSYNEQFF
TRBD2	TRBV6-1	-	TRBJ2-5	TGTGCCAGCAGTGAAGCCACTAGCGGGGCTCAAGAGACCCAGTACTTC	CASSEATSGAQETQYF
-	TRBV4-1	-	TRBJ1-4	TGCGCCAGCAGCCACGCCTTCGGGGAGAGGGAAAAACTGTTTTTT	CASSHAFGEREKLFF
TRBD2	TRBV10-3	-	TRBJ2-5	TGTGCCACCAGCGATCCGGGGGGGGCGAGTCAAGAGACCCAGTACTTC	CATSDPGGASQETQYF
TRBD2	TRBV23-1	once	TRBJ2-3	TGCGCCAGCAGTCATAAGACTAGCGGGGGGTCCCGCACAGATACGCAGTATTTT	CASSHKTSGGSRTDTQYF
TRBD2	TRBV7-7	once	TRBJ2-2	TGTGCTAGCAGCCCTGGGTCTAGCGGGGCCAGCGGGACCGGGGAGCTGTTTTTT	CASSPGSSGASGTGELFF
TRBD2	TRBV28	-	TRBJ2-3	TGTGCCAGCAGTTTCTCGGGGGGAGTTGCAGATACGCAGTATTTT	CASSFSGGVADTQYF
TRBD1	TRBV7-2	-	TRBJ1-2	TGTGCCAGCAGCTTAGACAGGGGGCCAAGCTATGGCTACACCTTC	CASSLDRGPSYGYTF
-	TRBV16	-	TRBJ1-5	TGTGCCAGCAGCCAGCTTGCGGGCTTTAGCAATCAGCCCCAGCATTTT	CASSQLAGFSNQPQHF
TRBD1	TRBV6-1	-	TRBJ2-3	TGTGCCAGCAGGTCCCGGGACAGGGGAGCAGATACGCAGTATTTT	CASRSRDRGADTQYF
-	TRBV11-2	-	TRBJ2-7	TGTGCCAGCAGCCGCTCCCGGGGTGAGACCTACGAGCAGTACTTC	CASSRSRGETYEQYF
TRBD1	TRBV28	-	TRBJ1-1	TGTGCCAGCCTAGGGACAGGGAACACTGAAGCTTTCTTT	CASLGTGNTEAFF
TRBD1	TRBV2	-	TRBJ1-2	TGTGCCAGCAGTTCGACAGGGGCTGGCTACACCTTC	CASSSTGAGYTF
-	TRBV28	-	TRBJ2-2	TGTGCCAGCGGACGTGCGGGCTCGAACACCGGGGAGCTGTTTTTT	CASGRAGSNTGELFF
-	TRBV18	-	TRBJ1-1	TGTGCCAGCTCACCAGTCTCAGGGGTGGACACTGAAGCTTTCTTT	CASSPVSGVDTEAFF
TRBD1	TRBV29-1	-	TRBJ2-4	TGCAGCGTTGGACAGGGGAATGGCATTCAGTACTTC	CSVGQGNGIQYF
TRBD1	TRBV27	-	TRBJ2-1	TGTGCCAGCAGTCCCACAGGGGGTAGGCACAATGAGCAGTTCTTC	CASSPTGGRHNEQFF
TRBD2	TRBV18	-	TRBJ2-7	TGTGCCAGCTCAGGACTAGCGGGGGGCCGGTTCTCCTACGAGCAGTACTTC	CASSGLAGGRFSYEQYF
TRBD2	TRBV10-3	few	TRBJ2-1	TGTGCCATCAGTGATAGATTAGCGGGGGTAGATGAGCAGTTCTTC	CAISDRLAGVDEQFF
-	TRBV2	-	TRBJ1-1	TGTGCCAGCAGTCTTTACAGGGAAACTGAAGCTTTCTTT	CASSLYRETEAFF
-	TRBV6-1	-	TRBJ2-7	TGTGCCAGCCTAACCCCTAGCGTAGGTTCCTACGAGCAGTACTTC	CASLTPSVGSYEQYF
-	TRBV4-1	-	TRBJ2-7	TGCGCCAGCAGCCAAGTCAGGGATTCCTACGAGCAGTACTTC	CASSQVRDSYEQYF
-	TRBV15	once	TRBJ1-4	TGTGCCACCAGCAGACATCTTACAGGGAATAATGAAAAACTGTTTTTT	CATSRHLTGNNEKLFF
-	TRBV5-1	-	TRBJ2-1	TGCGCCAGCAGCTTGGGACTTAATTATGAGCAGTTCTTC	CASSLGLNYEQFF
-	TRBV19	-	TRBJ1-2	TGTGCCAGTAGTATAGCAGACAGAAACTATGGCTACACCTTC	CASSIADRNYGYTF
TRBD2	TRBV7-9	-	TRBJ2-1	TGTGCCAGCAGCCCGGGACTAGCGTCCTACAATGAGCAGTTCTTC	CASSPGLASYNEQFF
TRBD1	TRBV30	once	TRBJ1-1	TGTGCCTGGAGTCCTTCGACAGGGGGCCGGAACACTGAAGCTTTCTTT	CAWSPSTGGRNTEAFF
TRBD1	TRBV15	-	TRBJ2-7	TGTGCCACCAGCCAAGGGACAGGGGGCTTCTACGAGCAGTACTTC	CATSQGTGGFYEQYF
TRBD1	TRBV5-5	-	TRBJ2-7	TGTGCCAGCAGCATCACCGGGACAGGAGACGAGCAGTACTTC	CASSITGTGDEQYF
TRBD1	TRBV28	-	TRBJ1-2	TGTGCCAGCAGTAACAGACAGGGTGGCTACACCTTC	CASSNRQGGYTF
-	TRBV7-3	few	TRBJ2-2	TGTGCCAGCAGCTCCCGGCGGGTTACGAACACCGGGGAGCTGTTTTTT	CASSSRRVTNTGELFF
TRBD1	TRBV19	-	TRBJ2-7	TGTGCCACCAGCTCGACAGGGGTCTACGAGCAGTACTTC	CATSSTGVYEQYF
-	TRBV7-2	-	TRBJ1-6	TGTGCCAGCAGCCCGACAGCGTATAATTCACCCCTCCACTTT	CASSPTAYNSPLHF
TRBD1	TRBV9	once	TRBJ1-4	TGTGCCAGCAGCGTTGTGAGAACAGGGGGTAAACTGTTTTTT	CASSVVRTGGKLFF
-	TRBV6-4	-	TRBJ1-1	TGTGCCACCGACGGGGGGACTGAAGCTTTCTTT	CATDGGTEAFF
-	TRBV27	-	TRBJ1-4	TGTGCCAGCACCTTTGTAGGGGGTCCAGGAAAACTGTTTTTT	CASTFVGGPGKLFF
-	TRBV5-1	-	TRBJ2-3	TGCGCCAGCAGCTTGGGTCTCTACGGGGATACGCAGTATTTT	CASSLGLYGDTQYF
TRBD2	TRBV30	-	TRBJ2-3	TGTGCCTGGAGGGGACTAGCGGGGGGATACACAGATACGCAGTATTTT	CAWRGLAGGYTDTQYF
TRBD2	TRBV30	-	TRBJ2-2	TGTGCCTGGAGTGTACGACTAGCGGGGGGGCGCGGGGAGCTGTTTTTT	CAWSVRLAGGRGELFF
-	TRBV6-1	-	TRBJ1-4	TGTGCCAACTCGAGGGAGTATAATGAAAAACTGTTTTTT	CANSREYNEKLFF
TRBD1	TRBV5-6	-	TRBJ1-5	TGTGCCAGCAGCTTGGGACAGGGAGGACCCCAGCATTTT	CASSLGQGGPQHF